This T cell receptor beta chain was obtained from a study of blood T cell repertoires in COVID-19. The wider study: Acute and convalescent COVID-19 samples came from the United States, Italy and Spain. PBMCs, B-cell-depleted T cells, or T cells provided the cDNA or gDNA that made up the material.

The CDR3 is 14 amino acids. V was shortened by 5 bases and J by 2 bases, with 10 bases between the two germline ends. The germline gives CDR1 SGHNT, CDR2 YENEEA. In the original workflow: Estimates of nucleated cell counts were drawn from the amplification of reference gene primers. Assay used: immunoSEQ multiplex PCR; TCRdb lists only in-frame clones, some missing. V and J calls plus clone size are reproduced from that table; the DNA served to infer D and trimming. There are 200,000 to 300,000 clones in the sample; 88% occur only once, and around 0.91% lies in the top ten. This receptor was obtained from a woman aged 40 to 49 who had recovered from COVID-19. This sequence joins TRBV11-3 and TRBJ1-3, with D possibly TRBD1 on 6 matching bases. The sequenced sample was peripheral blood. As DNA, the CDR3 is TGTGCCAGCAGCCCGGGACACCCTGGAAACACCATATATTTT. Amino acids: CASSPGHPGNTIYF.